This TCR beta chain was sequenced in a study of blood T cell repertoires in COVID-19. About the study: There were acute and convalescent COVID-19 samples, and they came from the United States, Italy and Spain. PBMCs, B-cell-depleted T cells, or T cells were the source of the cDNA or gDNA that made up the material.

Authors' analysis steps: Cell counts per sample came from amplifying reference gene primers. Sequencing was performed with immunoSEQ multiplex PCR; in TCRdb, only in-frame clones are kept and a portion is missing. V and J calls and clone size come straight from that table; D and trimming were deduced from the DNA. This table holds about 210,000 clones, less than 90% found once. V trimming: 2 bases; J trimming: 4 bases; junction bases outside the gene matches: 4. Germline values: CDR1 MNHEY, CDR2 SVGAGI. The CDR3 consists of 14 residues. Material for sequencing was peripheral blood. The chain links TRBV6-5 to TRBJ2-7; 8 bases are a match to TRBD1. This clonotype was obtained from a man aged 35 to 55 with acute or convalescent COVID-19. CDR3 sequence reads: CASSYGYRGYEQYF. CDR3 bases: TGTGCCAGCAGTTACGGGTACAGGGGGTACGAGCAGTACTTC.